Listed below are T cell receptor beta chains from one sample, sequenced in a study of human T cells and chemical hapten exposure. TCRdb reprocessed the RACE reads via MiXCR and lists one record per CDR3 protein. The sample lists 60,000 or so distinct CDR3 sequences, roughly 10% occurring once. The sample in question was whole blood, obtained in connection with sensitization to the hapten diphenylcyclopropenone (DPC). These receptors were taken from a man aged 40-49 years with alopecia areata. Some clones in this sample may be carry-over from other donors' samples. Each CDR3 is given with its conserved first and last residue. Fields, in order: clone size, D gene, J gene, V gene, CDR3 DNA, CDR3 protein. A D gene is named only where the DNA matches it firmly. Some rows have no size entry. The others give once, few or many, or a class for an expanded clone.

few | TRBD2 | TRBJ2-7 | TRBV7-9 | TGTGCCAGCAGCATGGGACTAGGCGAGCAGTACTTC | CASSMGLGEQYF
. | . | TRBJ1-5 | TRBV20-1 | TGCAGTGCTGGGGAGGGGGGTAGCAATCAGCCCCAGCATTTT | CSAGEGGSNQPQHF
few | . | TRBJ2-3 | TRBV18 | TGTGCCAGCTCACCAGTAGCAGATACGCAGTATTTT | CASSPVADTQYF
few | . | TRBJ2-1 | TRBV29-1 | TGCAGCGGTCTAGCAGATATCAATGAGCAGTTCTTC | CSGLADINEQFF
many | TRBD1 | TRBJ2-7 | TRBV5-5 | TGTGCCAGCAGCGCACTCGGACAGGACCCCTCCTACGAGCAGTACTTC | CASSALGQDPSYEQYF
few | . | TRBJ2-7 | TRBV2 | TGTGCCAGCACTCCGGACTCATGCTCCTACGAGCAGTACTTC | CASTPDSCSYEQYF
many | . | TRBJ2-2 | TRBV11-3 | TGTGCCAGCAGTCGGACCGGGGAGCTGTTTTTT | CASSRTGELFF
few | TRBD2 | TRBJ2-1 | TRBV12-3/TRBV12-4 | TGTGCCAGCAGGATAGGGACTAGCTCCCATGAGCAGTTCTTC | CASRIGTSSHEQFF
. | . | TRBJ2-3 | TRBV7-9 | TGTGCCAGCAGCTCATGGATGGGCCAAGAAGATACGCAGTATTTT | CASSSWMGQEDTQYF
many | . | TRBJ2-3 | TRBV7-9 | TGTGCCAGCAGCTCAGGGCCACTAGGGAGTTCCGATACGCAGTATTTT | CASSSGPLGSSDTQYF
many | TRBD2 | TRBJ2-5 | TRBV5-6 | TGTGCCAGCAGCTTTCTAGCGGGAGTCGGGGAGACCCAGTACTTC | CASSFLAGVGETQYF
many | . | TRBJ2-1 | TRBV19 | TGTGCCAGTAGTTCTCTCGCCGGGAGCTCCTACAATGAGCAGTTCTTC | CASSSLAGSSYNEQFF
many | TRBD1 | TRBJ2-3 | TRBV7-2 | TGTGCCAGCAGCTCAGACAGGGGATCAGATACGCAGTATTTT | CASSSDRGSDTQYF
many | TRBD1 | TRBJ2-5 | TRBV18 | TGTGCCAGCCGGGACAGCTTACAAGAGACCCAGTACTTC | CASRDSLQETQYF
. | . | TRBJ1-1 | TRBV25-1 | TGTGCCAGCAGTGGCGGCGGCACTGAAGCTTTCTTT | CASSGGGTEAFF
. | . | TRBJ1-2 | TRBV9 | TGTGCCAGCAGCCTTGGGGGGATTTATGACGTACTCTATGGCTACACCTTC | CASSLGGIYDVLYGYTF
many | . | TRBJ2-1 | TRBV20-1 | TGCAGTGCTAGAGTCCCCCTCGGGAGCGGTTCCTACAATGAGCAGTTCTTC | CSARVPLGSGSYNEQFF
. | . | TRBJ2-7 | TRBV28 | TGTGCCAGCAGTTTTGGCGACTACGAGCAGTACTTC | CASSFGDYEQYF
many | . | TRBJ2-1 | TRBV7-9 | TGTGCCAGCAGCTTAACGCCGGAGAAAAGGGCGGGTTTCAATGAGCAGTTCTTC | CASSLTPEKRAGFNEQFF
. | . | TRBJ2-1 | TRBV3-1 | TGTGCCAGCGGTCTAAGTTTAAGCAATGAGCAGTTCTTC | CASGLSLSNEQFF
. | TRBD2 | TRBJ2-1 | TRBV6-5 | TGTGCCAGCAGTCCACAAATCCCGGGACTAGCGGGAGGTCGTCTTGAGCAGTTCTTC | CASSPQIPGLAGGRLEQFF
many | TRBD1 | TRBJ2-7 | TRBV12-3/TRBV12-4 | TGTGCCAGCAGTTTGTTTGGGACAGTCTACGAGCAGTACTTC | CASSLFGTVYEQYF
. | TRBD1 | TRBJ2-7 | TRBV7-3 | TGTGCCAGCAGCCCGACGGGACAGAACTACGAGCAGTACTTC | CASSPTGQNYEQYF
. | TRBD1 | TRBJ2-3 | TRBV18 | TGTGCCAGCTCATCGTATGCCGGACAGGGGGCAGATACGCAGTATTTT | CASSSYAGQGADTQYF
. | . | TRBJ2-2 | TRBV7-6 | TGTGCCAGCGGACCTCTCCGGGAGCTGTTTTTT | CASGPLRELFF
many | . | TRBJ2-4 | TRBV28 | TGTGCCAGCAGTTTTACCCGAAACATTCAGTACTTC | CASSFTRNIQYF